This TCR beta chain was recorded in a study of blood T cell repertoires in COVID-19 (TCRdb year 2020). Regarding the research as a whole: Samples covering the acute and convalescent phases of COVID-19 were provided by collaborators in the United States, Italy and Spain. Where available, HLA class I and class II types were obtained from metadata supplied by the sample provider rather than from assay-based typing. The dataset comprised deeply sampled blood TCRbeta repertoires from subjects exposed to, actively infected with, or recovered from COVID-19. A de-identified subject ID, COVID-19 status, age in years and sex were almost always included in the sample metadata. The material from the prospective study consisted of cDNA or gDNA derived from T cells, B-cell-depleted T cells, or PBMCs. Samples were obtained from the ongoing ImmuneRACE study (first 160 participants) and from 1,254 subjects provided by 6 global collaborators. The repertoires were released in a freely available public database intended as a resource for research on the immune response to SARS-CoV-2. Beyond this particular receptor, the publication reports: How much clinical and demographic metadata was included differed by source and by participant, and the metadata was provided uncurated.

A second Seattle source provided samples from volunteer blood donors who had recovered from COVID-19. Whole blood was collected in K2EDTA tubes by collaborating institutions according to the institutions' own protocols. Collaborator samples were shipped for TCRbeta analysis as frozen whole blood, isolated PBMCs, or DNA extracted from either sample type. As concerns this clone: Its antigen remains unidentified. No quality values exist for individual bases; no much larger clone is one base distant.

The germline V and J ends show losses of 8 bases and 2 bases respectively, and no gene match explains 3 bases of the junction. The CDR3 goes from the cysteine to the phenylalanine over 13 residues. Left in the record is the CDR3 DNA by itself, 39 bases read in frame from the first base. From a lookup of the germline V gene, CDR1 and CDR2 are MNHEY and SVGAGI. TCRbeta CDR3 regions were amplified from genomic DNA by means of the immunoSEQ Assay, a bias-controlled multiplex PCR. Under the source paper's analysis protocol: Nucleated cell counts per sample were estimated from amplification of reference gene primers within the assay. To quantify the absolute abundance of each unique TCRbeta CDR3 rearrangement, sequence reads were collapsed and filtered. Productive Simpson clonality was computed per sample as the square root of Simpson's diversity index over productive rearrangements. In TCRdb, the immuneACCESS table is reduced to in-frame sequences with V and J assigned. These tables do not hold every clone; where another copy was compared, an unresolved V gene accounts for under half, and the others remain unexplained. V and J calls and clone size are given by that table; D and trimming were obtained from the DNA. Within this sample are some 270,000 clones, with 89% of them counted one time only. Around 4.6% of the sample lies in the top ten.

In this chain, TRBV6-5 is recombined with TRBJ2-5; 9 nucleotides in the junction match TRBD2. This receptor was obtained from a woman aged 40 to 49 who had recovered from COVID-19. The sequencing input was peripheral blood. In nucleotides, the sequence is TGTGCCAGCGGCCTAGCGGGGCAAGAGACCCAGTACTTC. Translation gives CASGLAGQETQYF.